The clone carrying this TCR beta chain occurred many times. TCRdb reanalysed the RT-PCR reads using MiXCR and keeps one entry per CDR3 protein. The table lists more than 600,000 distinct CDR3 sequences, more than 13% of them singletons. The CDR3 is made up of 17 amino acids. Losses at the gene ends were 1 base for V and 4 bases for J; bases not matched to a gene: 10. Germline values: CDR1 SGHRS, CDR2 YFSETQ. This TCR derives from a female donor in good health, serving as a healthy control. The sample was memory CD4+ T cells from blood. V is TRBV5-1 and J is TRBJ1-1; 10 positions agree with TRBD1. The CDR3 DNA is TGCGCCAGCAGCTTGTGGGGAGGACAGGGGGTTGGCACTGAAGCTTTCTTT. Its translation is CASSLWGGQGVGTEAFF.